A selection of T cell receptor beta chains follows, all from one sample in a study of shared clonotypes between healthy human individuals. Sequencing was performed with immunoSEQ multiplex PCR; in TCRdb, only in-frame clones are kept and a portion is missing. The sample records roughly 2,500,000 clones, roughly 93% being singletons. The sample taken for sequencing was naive CD4+ T cells from PBMCs. The receptors here all came from a man aged 18 to 30 in good health. Some clones in this sample may be carry-over from other donors' samples. The CDR3 runs from the conserved cysteine through the conserved F or W. The order of the fields is CDR3 length, J gene, V gene, CDR3 protein.

>13|TRBJ1-5|TRBV7-2
CASRSSSNQPQHF
>13|TRBJ1-1|TRBV7-2
CASSLGLPTEAFF
>14|TRBJ1-5|TRBV18
CASSSGQGSQPQHF
>19|TRBJ2-7|TRBV15
CATSREIFETLKGGYEQYF
>17|TRBJ1-5|TRBV7-2
CASSKGTGTPGNQPQHF
>18|TRBJ2-3|TRBV5-1
CASSLGTAGHRYTDTQYF
>11|TRBJ1-1|TRBV11-2
CASSLTRTQLF
>12|TRBJ1-4|TRBV7-9
CASSPGSEKLFF
>18|TRBJ2-3|TRBV12-5
CASAPGTSGIASTDTQYF
>12|TRBJ1-3|TRBV30
CAWKLSGNTIYF
>12|TRBJ1-2|TRBV15
CATSLSGRGYTF
>15|TRBJ2-1|TRBV19
CASSIGSGWWNEQFF
>12|TRBJ1-1|TRBV10-3
CAIRDRQSEAFF